This TCR beta chain is from a study of T-cell memory formation after mild COVID-19. This clonotype was seen only a few times. TCRdb re-called the 5' RACE reads through MiXCR, storing one row per CDR3 protein. The sample lists some 340,000 distinct CDR3 sequences, 13% occurring once. This CDR3 has 15 amino acids. Germline loops: CDR1 SGHTA, CDR2 FQGTGA. Trimming cost V 6 bases and J 8 bases; bases outside gene matches: 11. The sequenced sample consisted of PBMCs or a T cell subset sorted from them (not recorded which). The V gene is TRBV7-3, the J gene TRBJ2-1; 9 bases match TRBD1. This receptor was obtained from a man in his late teens or twenties who had mild COVID-19 (a few samples of this study predate the infection). Cell type and time point are not known. The CDR3 DNA reads as TGTGCCAGCAGTTCTCCGGGACAGGGATTCTATGAGCAGTTCTTC. Translation gives CASSSPGQGFYEQFF. Together with reference TRBV7-3 and TRBJ2-1, the CDR3 gives the full variable domain: GAGVSQTPSNKVTEKGKYVELRCDPISGHTALYWYRQSLGQGPEFLIYFQGTGAADDSGLPNDRFFAVRPEGSVSTLKIQRTERGDSAVYLCASSSPGQGFYEQFFGPGTRLTVL.